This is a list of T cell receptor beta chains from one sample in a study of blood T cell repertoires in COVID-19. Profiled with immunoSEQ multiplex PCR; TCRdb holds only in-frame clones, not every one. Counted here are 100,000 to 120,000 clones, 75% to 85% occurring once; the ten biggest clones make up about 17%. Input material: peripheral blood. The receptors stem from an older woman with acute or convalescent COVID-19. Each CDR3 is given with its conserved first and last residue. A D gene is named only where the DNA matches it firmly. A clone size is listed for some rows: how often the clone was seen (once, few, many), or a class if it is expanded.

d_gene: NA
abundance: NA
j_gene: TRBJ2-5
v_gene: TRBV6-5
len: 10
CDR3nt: TGTGCCAGCACCGAAGAGACCCAGTACTTC
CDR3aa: CASTEETQYF

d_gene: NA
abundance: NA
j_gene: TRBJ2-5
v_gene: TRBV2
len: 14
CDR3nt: TGTGCCAGCAGTGAAGACTTGTACCAAGAGACCCAGTACTTC
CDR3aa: CASSEDLYQETQYF

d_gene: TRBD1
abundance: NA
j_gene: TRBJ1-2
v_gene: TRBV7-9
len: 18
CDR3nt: TGTGCCAGCAGCTGGGCGGGGACAGGGGGCTCGGATAACTATGGCTACACCTTC
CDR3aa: CASSWAGTGGSDNYGYTF

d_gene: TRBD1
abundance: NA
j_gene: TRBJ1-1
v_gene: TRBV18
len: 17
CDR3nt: TGTGCCAGCTCACCATACCGGGGACAGGGTGCGAACACTGAAGCTTTCTTT
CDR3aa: CASSPYRGQGANTEAFF

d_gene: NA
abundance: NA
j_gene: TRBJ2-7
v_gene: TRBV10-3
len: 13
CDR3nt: TGTGCCATCAGAGGACAGTGGGCAGAGGAGCAGTACTTC
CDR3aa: CAIRGQWAEEQYF

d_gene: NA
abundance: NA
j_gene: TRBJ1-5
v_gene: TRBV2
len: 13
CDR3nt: TGTGCCAGCAAAGTACAGGGAATTCAGCCCCAGCATTTT
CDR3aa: CASKVQGIQPQHF

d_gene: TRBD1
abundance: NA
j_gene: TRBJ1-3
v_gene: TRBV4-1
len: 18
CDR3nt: TGCGCCAGCAGCCAAGTCGGGACAGGGGTTTTAGGGAAAAACACCATATATTTT
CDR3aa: CASSQVGTGVLGKNTIYF

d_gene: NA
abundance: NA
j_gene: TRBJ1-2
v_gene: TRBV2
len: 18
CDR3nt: TGTGCCAGCAAACTAAACAGCCTTAGTGAGGGTAGGAACTATGGCTACACCTTC
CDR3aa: CASKLNSLSEGRNYGYTF

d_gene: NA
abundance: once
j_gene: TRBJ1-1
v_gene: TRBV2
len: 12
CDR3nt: TGTGCCAGCAAACTCGGTGGCACTGAAGCTTTCTTT
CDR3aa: CASKLGGTEAFF

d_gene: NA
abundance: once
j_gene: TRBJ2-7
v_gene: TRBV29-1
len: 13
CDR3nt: TGCAGCGTTATTGTACAGCCGTTCTACGAGCAGTACTTC
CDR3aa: CSVIVQPFYEQYF

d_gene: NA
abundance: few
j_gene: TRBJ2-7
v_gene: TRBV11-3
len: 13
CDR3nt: TGTGCCAGCAGCTTAGGGATGGGCGCCGAGCAGTACTTC
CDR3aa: CASSLGMGAEQYF

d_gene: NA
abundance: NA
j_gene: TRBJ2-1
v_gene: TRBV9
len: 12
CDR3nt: TGTGCCAGCAGCGCGCAAGGGGATGAGCAGTTCTTC
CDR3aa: CASSAQGDEQFF

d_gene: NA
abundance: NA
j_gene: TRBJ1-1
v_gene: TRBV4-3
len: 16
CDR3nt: TGCGCCAGCAGCCTCCACTCCAGACAGGCTTCCGCTGAAGCTTTCTTT
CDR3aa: CASSLHSRQASAEAFF

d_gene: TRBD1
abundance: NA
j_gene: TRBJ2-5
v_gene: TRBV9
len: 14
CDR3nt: TGTGCCAGCAGCTCGAGGACAGGAGAAGAGACCCAGTACTTC
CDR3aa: CASSSRTGEETQYF

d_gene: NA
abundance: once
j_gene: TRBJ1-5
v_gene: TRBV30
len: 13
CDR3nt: TGTGCCTGGAGTACGATCGGGGTTCAGCCCCAGCATTTT
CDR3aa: CAWSTIGVQPQHF

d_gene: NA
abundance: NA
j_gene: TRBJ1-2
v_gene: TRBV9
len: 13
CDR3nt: TGTGCCAGCAGCGAGGGGATTCACTATGGCTACACCTTC
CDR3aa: CASSEGIHYGYTF

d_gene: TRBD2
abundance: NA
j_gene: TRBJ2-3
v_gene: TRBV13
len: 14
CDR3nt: TGTGCCAGCAGCTTAGGCTGGGGGGGAGATACGCAGTATTTT
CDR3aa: CASSLGWGGDTQYF

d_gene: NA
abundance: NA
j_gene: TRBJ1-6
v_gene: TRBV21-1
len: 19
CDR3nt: TGTGCCAGCAGCAAACGTCGTAGCCGTATCAAGGGGGTAAATTCACCCCTCCACTTT
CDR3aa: CASSKRRSRIKGVNSPLHF

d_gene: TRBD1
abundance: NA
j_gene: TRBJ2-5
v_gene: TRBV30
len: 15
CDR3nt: TGTGCCTGGAGTGTACTAGGACAGGGGCAAGAGACCCAGTACTTC
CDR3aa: CAWSVLGQGQETQYF

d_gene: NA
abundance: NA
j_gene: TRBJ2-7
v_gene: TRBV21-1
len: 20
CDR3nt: TGTGCCAGCAGCAAAGAGAGTAGCGGGGGGCCCTACCCGACTGACTACGAGCAGTACTTC
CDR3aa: CASSKESSGGPYPTDYEQYF

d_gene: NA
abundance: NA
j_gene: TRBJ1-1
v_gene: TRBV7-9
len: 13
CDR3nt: TGTGCCAGCAGCTACATCGCTGACACTGAAGCTTTCTTT
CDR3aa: CASSYIADTEAFF

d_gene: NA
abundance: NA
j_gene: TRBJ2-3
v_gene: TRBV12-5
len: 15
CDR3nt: TGTGCTAGTGCCGCGGACAGACCCGGCACAGATACGCAGTATTTT
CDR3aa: CASAADRPGTDTQYF

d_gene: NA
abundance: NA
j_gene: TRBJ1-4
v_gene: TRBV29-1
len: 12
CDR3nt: TGCAGCGTTGGGGACACCGCGGGCAAACTGTTTTTT
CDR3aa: CSVGDTAGKLFF

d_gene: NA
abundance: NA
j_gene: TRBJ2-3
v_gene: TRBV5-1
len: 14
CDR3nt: TGCGCCAGCAGCTTGGGGGCAAGCACAGATACGCAGTATTTT
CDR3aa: CASSLGASTDTQYF

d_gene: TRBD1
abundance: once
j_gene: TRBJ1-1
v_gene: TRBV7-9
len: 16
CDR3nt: TGTGCCAGCAGCTTTAGGACAGGGGGCGCCGAGACTGAAGCTTTCTTT
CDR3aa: CASSFRTGGAETEAFF

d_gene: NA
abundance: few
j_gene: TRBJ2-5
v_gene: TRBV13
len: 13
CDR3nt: TGTGCCAGCAGCTTAGGGGCCCAAGAGACCCAGTACTTC
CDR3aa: CASSLGAQETQYF

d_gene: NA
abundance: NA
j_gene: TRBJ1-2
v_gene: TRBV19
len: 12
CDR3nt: TGTGCCAGTAGTGACTATAACTATGGCTACACCTTC
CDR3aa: CASSDYNYGYTF

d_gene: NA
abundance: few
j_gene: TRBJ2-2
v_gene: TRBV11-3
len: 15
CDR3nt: TGTGCCAGCAGCTTAAGGGGGGGCAGCACCGGGGAGCTGTTTTTT
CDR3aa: CASSLRGGSTGELFF

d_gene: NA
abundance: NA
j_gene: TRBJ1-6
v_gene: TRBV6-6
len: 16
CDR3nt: TGTGCCAGCAGACACTTGGCGGGACGGTATAATTCACCCCTCCACTTT
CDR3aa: CASRHLAGRYNSPLHF

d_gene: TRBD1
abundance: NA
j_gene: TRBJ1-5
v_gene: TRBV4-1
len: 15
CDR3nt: TGCGCCAGCAGCGCACCAGGGGGCGCGGATCAGCCCCAGCATTTT
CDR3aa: CASSAPGGADQPQHF

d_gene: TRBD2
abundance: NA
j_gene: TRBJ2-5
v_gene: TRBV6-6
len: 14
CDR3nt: TGTGCCAGCAAGGAAGCGGGGGGGCGGGAGACCCAGTACTTC
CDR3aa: CASKEAGGRETQYF

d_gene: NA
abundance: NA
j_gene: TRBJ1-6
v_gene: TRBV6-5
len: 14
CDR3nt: TGTGCCAGCAACCTACAGGGAGATAATTCACCCCTCCACTTT
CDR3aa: CASNLQGDNSPLHF

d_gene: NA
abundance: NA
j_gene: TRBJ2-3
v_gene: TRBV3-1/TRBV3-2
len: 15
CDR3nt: TGTGCCAGCAGCCGATGGGTATCCGGTAGCGATACGCAGTATTTT
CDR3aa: CASSRWVSGSDTQYF

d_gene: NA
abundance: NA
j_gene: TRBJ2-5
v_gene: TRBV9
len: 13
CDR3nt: TGTGCCAGCAGCGGGACAGTCGAGGAGACCCAGTACTTC
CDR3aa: CASSGTVEETQYF

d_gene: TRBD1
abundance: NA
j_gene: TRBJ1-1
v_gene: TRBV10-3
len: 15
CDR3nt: TGTGCCATCAGTGGCCAGGGGGCCTCGAACACTGAAGCTTTCTTT
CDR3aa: CAISGQGASNTEAFF

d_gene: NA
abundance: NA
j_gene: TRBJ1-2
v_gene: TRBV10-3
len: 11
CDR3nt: TGTGCCACCACCCACTCCTATGGCTACACCTTC
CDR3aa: CATTHSYGYTF

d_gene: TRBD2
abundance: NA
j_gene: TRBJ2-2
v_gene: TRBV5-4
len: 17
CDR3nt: TGTGCCAGCAGGGAGGGGACTAGGGGATTCAACACCGGGGAGCTGTTTTTT
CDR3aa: CASREGTRGFNTGELFF

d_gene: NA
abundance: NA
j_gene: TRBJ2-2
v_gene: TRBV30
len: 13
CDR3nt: TGTGCCTGGTCCGAACAGATCACCGGGGAGCTGTTTTTT
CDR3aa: CAWSEQITGELFF

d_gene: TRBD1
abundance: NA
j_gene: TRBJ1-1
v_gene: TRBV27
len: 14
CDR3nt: TGTGCCAGCACCTTGTCAGGGGGGAACACTGAAGCTTTCTTT
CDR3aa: CASTLSGGNTEAFF

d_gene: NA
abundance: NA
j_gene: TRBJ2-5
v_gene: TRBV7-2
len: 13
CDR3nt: TGTGCCAGCAGCTCGCAGTGGTCGGAGACCCAGTACTTC
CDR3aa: CASSSQWSETQYF

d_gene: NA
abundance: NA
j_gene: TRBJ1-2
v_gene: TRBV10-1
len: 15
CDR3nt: TGCGCCAGCAGTGACAGGGGCAGGGGAAACTATGGCTACACCTTC
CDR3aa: CASSDRGRGNYGYTF

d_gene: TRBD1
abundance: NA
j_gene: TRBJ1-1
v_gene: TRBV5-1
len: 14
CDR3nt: TGCGCCAGCAGCTTCAGGGGGGCGGACACTGAAGCTTTCTTT
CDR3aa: CASSFRGADTEAFF

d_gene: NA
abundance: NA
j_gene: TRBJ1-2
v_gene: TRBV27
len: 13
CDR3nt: TGTGCCAGCAGTTTGAGAGGGGAGGGGGGCTACACCTTC
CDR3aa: CASSLRGEGGYTF

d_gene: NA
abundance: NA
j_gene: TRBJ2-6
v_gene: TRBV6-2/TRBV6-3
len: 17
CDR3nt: TGTGCCAGCAGTTACTCGGACTCCAGCTCTGGGGCCAACGTCCTGACTTTC
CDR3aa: CASSYSDSSSGANVLTF

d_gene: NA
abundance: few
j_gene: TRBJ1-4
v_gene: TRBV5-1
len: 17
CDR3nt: TGCGCCAGCAGCTTGGACATAGGGGCAGCAACTAATGAAAAACTGTTTTTT
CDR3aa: CASSLDIGAATNEKLFF

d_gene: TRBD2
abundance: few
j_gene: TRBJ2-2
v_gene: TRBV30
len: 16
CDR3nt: TGTGCCTGGGCCCTGGGACTAGCGGGGTCCACCGGGGAGCTGTTTTTT
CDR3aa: CAWALGLAGSTGELFF

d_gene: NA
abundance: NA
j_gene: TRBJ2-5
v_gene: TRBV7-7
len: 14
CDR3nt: TGTGCTAGCAGCCCTGGACAGCTTCCAGAGACCCAGTACTTC
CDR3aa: CASSPGQLPETQYF

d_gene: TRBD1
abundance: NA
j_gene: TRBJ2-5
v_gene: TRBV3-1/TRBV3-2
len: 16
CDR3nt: TGTGCCAGCAGCCAAGATCAGGGACAGGGGAGAGAGACCCAGTACTTC
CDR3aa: CASSQDQGQGRETQYF

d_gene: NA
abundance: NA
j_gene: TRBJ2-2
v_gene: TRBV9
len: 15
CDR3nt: TGTGCCAGCAGCGCCCGTCCAGGGCAGGGCGGGGAGCTGTTTTTT
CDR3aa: CASSARPGQGGELFF

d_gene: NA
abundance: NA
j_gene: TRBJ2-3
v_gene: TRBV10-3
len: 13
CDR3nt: TGTGCCATCAGTGCTGGAGGGTCAGATACGCAGTATTTT
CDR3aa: CAISAGGSDTQYF

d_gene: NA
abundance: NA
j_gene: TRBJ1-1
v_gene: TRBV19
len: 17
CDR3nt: TGTGCCAGTAGTATCAGGAGGCAGGTCGGCATGAACACTGAAGCTTTCTTT
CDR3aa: CASSIRRQVGMNTEAFF

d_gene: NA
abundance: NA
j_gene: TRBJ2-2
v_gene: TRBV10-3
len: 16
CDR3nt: TGTGCCATCAGGACCCGGGACAACCCCGACACCGGGGAGCTGTTTTTT
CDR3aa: CAIRTRDNPDTGELFF

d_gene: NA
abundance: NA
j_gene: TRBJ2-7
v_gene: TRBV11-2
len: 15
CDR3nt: TGTGCCAGCAGTTTAGCTTTACGGGGGTCCTACGAGCAGTACTTC
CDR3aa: CASSLALRGSYEQYF

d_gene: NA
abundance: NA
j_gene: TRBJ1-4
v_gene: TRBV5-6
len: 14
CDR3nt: TGTGCCAGCAGCTTGGGTCAGTCAAATGAAAAACTGTTTTTT
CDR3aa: CASSLGQSNEKLFF

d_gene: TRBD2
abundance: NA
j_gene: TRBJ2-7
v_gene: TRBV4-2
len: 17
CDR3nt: TGTGCCAGCAGCACGAGGGCTAGCGGGGGGGCGTCCTACGAGCAGTACTTC
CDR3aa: CASSTRASGGASYEQYF

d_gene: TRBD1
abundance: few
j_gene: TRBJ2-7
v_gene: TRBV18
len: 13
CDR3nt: TGTGCCAGCTCTGGGGACAGGGATCGCGAGCAGTACTTC
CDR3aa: CASSGDRDREQYF